The 27 T cell receptor beta chains below were found in one sample sequenced in a study of blood T cell repertoires in COVID-19. The data were produced by immunoSEQ multiplex PCR, yet TCRdb's version contains in-frame clones alone and is incomplete. This table holds around 130,000 clones, over 75% found once. What was sequenced was peripheral blood. The source is a man in his 60s with active or convalescent COVID-19.

V is TRBV6-5 and J is TRBJ1-6; 7 nucleotides line up with TRBD1. Trimming cost V 5 bases and J 8 bases; bases outside gene matches: 3. CDR3 size: 13 residues. CDR1 and CDR2 (germline): MNHEY, SVGAGI. The CDR3 loop is CASSRQGDSPLHF. CDR3 coding DNA: TGTGCCAGCAGTAGACAGGGCGATTCACCCCTCCACTTT.

This chain links TRBV7-8 with TRBJ1-3; 8 nucleotides align to TRBD1. CDR3 length equals 18 residues. The germline CDR1 and CDR2 sequences are SGHVS and FQNEAQ. Trimming took 5 bases from V and 0 from J; bases not matched to a gene: 12. The CDR3 here is CASSPPGTGLSSGNTIYF. CDR3 nucleotides: TGTGCCAGCAGCCCTCCCGGGACAGGTCTGAGCTCTGGAAACACCATATATTTT.

The J gene is TRBJ2-1, the V gene TRBV7-6; D possibly corresponds to TRBD1 (6 bases). The CDR3 extends over 15 amino acids. Germline CDR1 reads SGHVS; CDR2 reads FNYEAQ. V lost 2 bases and J 6 bases, leaving 14 bases between the germline ends. The CDR3 reads CASSLRDTPFNEQFF. CDR3 sequence (DNA): TGTGCCAGCAGCTTAAGGGACACCCCTTTCAATGAGCAGTTCTTC.

J is TRBJ2-3 and V is TRBV15; D is undetermined. The CDR3 covers 17 residues. Trimming cost V 0 bases and J 6 bases, with 19 bases left between them. CDR1 and CDR2 (germline): LNHNV, YYDKDF (reference sequence). The CDR3 loop reads CATSRDYGSLLPDTQYF. CDR3 in DNA: TGTGCCACCAGCAGAGATTATGGTTCACTACTTCCCGATACGCAGTATTTT.

The chain combines TRBV18 with TRBJ1-2; the D gene is possibly TRBD1 (5 bases). The germline V gene encodes CDR1 KGHSH and CDR2 LQKENI. The ends were cut back, 5 bases at V and 7 bases at J, with 14 bases in the middle. CDR3 length: 13 amino acids. CDR3 region: CASSMGRESGYTF. The DNA of the CDR3 is TGTGCCAGCTCAATGGGCAGGGAAAGTGGCTACACCTTC.

The chain employs TRBV5-4 and TRBJ2-4; perhaps TRBD1 as D (6 bases). Germline V gene data show CDR1 as SGHNT and CDR2 as YYREEE (reference sequence). Trimming removed 3 bases from V and 0 bases from J, with 16 bases in between. This CDR3 is 17 amino acids long. CDR3 sequence (DNA): TGTGCCAGCAGCTCCCTGACAGGCTCGGTAGCCAAAAACATTCAGTACTTC. Protein sequence: CASSSLTGSVAKNIQYF.

This clone was recorded once. The chain recombines TRBV14 with TRBJ1-1; D unresolved. V lost 2 bases to trimming and J lost 5 bases, with 15 bases between them. The CDR3 loop spans 15 amino acids. Germline V gives CDR1 SGHDN, CDR2 FVKESK. The CDR3 reads CASSQIRSGWTEAFF. The DNA for the CDR3 is TGTGCCAGCAGCCAAATCAGGAGCGGGTGGACTGAAGCTTTCTTT.

The chain couples TRBV7-2 to TRBJ1-1; weak D call: TRBD1 (5 bases). The germline CDR1 and CDR2 sequences are SGHTA and FQGNSA. V lost 4 bases and J lost 0, with 9 bases in between. The CDR3 spans 14 residues. The CDR3 bases are TGTGCCAGCAGCTCGACAGCTCTGAACACTGAAGCTTTCTTT. This gives the protein CASSSTALNTEAFF.

The chain joins TRBV12-3 or TRBV12-4 to TRBJ2-7; D remains ambiguous. V was pared by 0 bases and J by 3 bases, with 6 bases between. This CDR3 comprises 13 residues. The CDR3: CASSLAQLYEQYF. CDR3 nucleotides: TGTGCCAGCAGTTTAGCACAGCTCTACGAGCAGTACTTC.

The J gene is TRBJ2-3, the V gene TRBV4-1; 7 nucleotides line up with TRBD2. CDR1 and CDR2 from the germline V gene are MGHRA and YSYEKL. The CDR3 has 16 amino acids. After removal of 0 bases from V and 5 bases from J, the junction contained 8 bases not matched to a gene. Written as DNA, the CDR3 is TGCGCCAGCAGCCAAGATTGGGCAGGGAGGGTAGATACGCAGTATTTT. This sequence encodes CASSQDWAGRVDTQYF.

The chain links TRBV7-6 to TRBJ2-2; unclear D gene. V shed 4 bases and J shed 4 bases, with 10 bases lying between them. The CDR3 spans 14 residues. Looked up from germline, CDR1 is SGHVS and CDR2 is FNYEAQ. The CDR3 DNA is TGTGCCAGCAGCTCGCAAATCGGCACCGGGGAGCTGTTTTTT. This gives the protein CASSSQIGTGELFF.

V gene TRBV4-1 combines with J gene TRBJ1-1, with D tentatively TRBD1 (6 bases). CDR1 and CDR2 (germline): MGHRA, YSYEKL. The CDR3 is made up of 14 amino acids. V lost 3 bases to trimming and J lost 0 bases, with 8 bases between them. The CDR3 nucleotides are TGCGCCAGCAGCCAGGACAGAGTGAACACTGAAGCTTTCTTT. Amino acid sequence: CASSQDRVNTEAFF.

This chain links TRBV5-6 with TRBJ2-3; TRBD2 matches at 10 bases. This CDR3 contains 17 residues. Germline CDR1 is SGHDT and CDR2 is YYEEEE. V was pared by 4 bases and J by 2 bases, with 10 bases of the junction left unmatched. The CDR3 loop reads CASSMGLAMKHTDTQYF. CDR3 coding DNA: TGTGCCAGCAGCATGGGACTAGCGATGAAACACACAGATACGCAGTATTTT.

V is TRBV7-2 and J is TRBJ2-1, with 8 bases lining up with TRBD2. CDR1 is SGHTA and CDR2 is FQGNSA in the germline V gene. Trimming at V came to 4 bases and at J to 10 bases, leaving 9 bases not matched to a gene. This CDR3 is built from 14 residues. CDR3 residues: CASSSTGLGHEQFF. The CDR3 coding sequence is TGTGCCAGCAGCTCGACGGGACTAGGTCACGAGCAGTTCTTC.

The rearrangement joins TRBV5-1 to TRBJ1-2; TRBD1 agrees at 7 bases. The CDR3 loop spans 14 amino acids. V lost 4 bases, J lost 2 bases, and 5 bases stayed unmatched. Germline CDR1 SGHRS, CDR2 YFSETQ. The CDR3: CASSRQGDNYGYTF. As DNA, the CDR3 is TGCGCCAGCAGCCGACAGGGTGACAACTATGGCTACACCTTC.

V and J are TRBV6-5 and TRBJ2-7, with D possibly TRBD1 on 6 matching bases. Germline V gene sequence: CDR1 MNHEY, CDR2 SVGAGI. V shed 4 bases and J shed 4 bases, with 8 bases lying between them. CDR3 length: 12 amino acids. The CDR3 DNA is TGTGCCAGCAGTTCTACAGGGTACGAGCAGTACTTC. This encodes CASSSTGYEQYF.

The chain joins TRBV7-2 to TRBJ1-1; no clear D gene. The CDR3 is 15 residues long. The germline V gene encodes CDR1 SGHTA and CDR2 FQGNSA. The V and J ends lost 5 bases and 3 bases respectively, with 16 bases between them. Written as DNA, the CDR3 is TGTGCCAGCAGCCCAGTATGGGTCGGGTACACTGAAGCTTTCTTT. Its translation is CASSPVWVGYTEAFF. The full variable domain, its missing parts supplied by reference TRBV7-2 and TRBJ1-1, is GAGVSQSPSNKVTEKGKDVELRCDPISGHTALYWYRQSLGQGLEFLIYFQGNSAPDKSGLPSDRFSAERTGGSVSTLTIQRTQQEDSAVYLCASSPVWVGYTEAFFGQGTRLTVV.

The J gene is TRBJ2-1, the V gene TRBV9, with 7 bases that match TRBD2. The CDR3 contains 16 residues. J gave up 4 bases and V 3 bases, and 10 bases lay outside the gene matches. From germline, CDR1 is SGDLS and CDR2 YYNGEE. This CDR3 reads CASSELGGGPYNEQFF. The DNA for the CDR3 is TGTGCCAGCAGCGAGTTGGGGGGAGGGCCTTACAATGAGCAGTTCTTC.

CDR3 region: CASSPDRALGNTIYF. CDR3 in DNA: TGTGCCAGCAGCCCCGACAGGGCCCTGGGAAACACCATATATTTT. The J gene is TRBJ1-3, the V gene TRBV7-9; 7 bases align to TRBD1. V trimming: 5 bases; J trimming: 4 bases; junction bases outside the gene matches: 8. The CDR3 has 15 residues. Germline values: CDR1 SEHNR, CDR2 FQNEAQ (reference sequence).

This clone was counted between two and nine times. This chain joins TRBV6-6 and TRBJ2-7; 7 bases fit TRBD2. Germline V gene sequence: CDR1 MNHNY, CDR2 SVGAGI (reference sequence). This CDR3 has 14 residues. V gave up 11 bases and J gave up 0 bases; unmatched junction bases: 10. For the CDR3, the DNA is TGTGCCTCCGGGCAAGCGGGAAGCTCCTACGAGCAGTACTTC. Translated: CASGQAGSSYEQYF.

The V call is TRBV28, the J call TRBJ1-4, with D perhaps matching TRBD1 (6 bases). CDR1 and CDR2 from the germline V gene are MDHEN and SYDVKM. With 2 bases removed from V and 13 bases from J, the gap between germline ends came to 11 bases. This CDR3 region has 12 residues. DNA of the CDR3: TGTGCCAGCAGTTTAAGGGGGTTGGGACTGTTTTTT. Translated, it gives CASSLRGLGLFF.

A few counts support this clone. The gene calls are TRBV28 and TRBJ1-3; D is unclear. There are 18 residues in the CDR3. Germline CDR1 MDHEN, CDR2 SYDVKM. Trimming cost V 3 bases and J 4 bases, with 22 bases left between them. CDR3 in DNA: TGTGCCAGCAGTTTCTCTTATTTTACATCTCCCTCGGGAAACACCATATATTTT. Protein sequence: CASSFSYFTSPSGNTIYF. Full variable domain (missing parts from reference TRBV28 and TRBJ1-3): DVKVTQSSRYLVKRTGEKVFLECVQDMDHENMFWYRQDPGLGLRLIYFSYDVKMKEKGDIPEGYSVSREKKERFSLILESASTNQTSMYLCASSFSYFTSPSGNTIYFGEGSWLTVV.

This chain links TRBV19 with TRBJ1-1, with D possibly being TRBD1 (6 bases). Between the trimmed V and J ends, which lost 6 bases and 7 bases, there was a span of 12 bases. Germline CDR1 LNHDA, CDR2 SQIVND (reference sequence). The CDR3 consists of 12 residues. CDR3 bases: TGTGCCAGTAGCACCGGGACAAATGAAGCTTTCTTT. As protein: CASSTGTNEAFF. Filled out from reference TRBV19 and TRBJ1-1, the complete variable domain reads DGGITQSPKYLFRKEGQNVTLSCEQNLNHDAMYWYRQDPGQGLRLIYYSQIVNDFQKGDIAEGYSVSREKKESFPLTVTSAQKNPTAFYLCASSTGTNEAFFGQGTRLTVV.

The chain couples TRBV5-1 to TRBJ2-1; the D gene is possibly TRBD1 (6 bases). The V gene lost 6 bases and the J gene lost 3 bases, with 25 bases spanning the gap. Germline V gives CDR1 SGHRS, CDR2 YFSETQ. The CDR3 is 18 amino acids. The CDR3 region is CASTEGQVHSPLYNEQFF. CDR3 coding DNA: TGCGCCAGCACCGAGGGACAAGTCCATTCCCCCCTCTACAATGAGCAGTTCTTC. The variable domain in full, completed from reference TRBV5-1 and TRBJ2-1, reads KAGVTQTPRYLIKTRGQQVTLSCSPISGHRSVSWYQQTPGQGLQFLFEYFSETQRNKGNFPGRFSGRQFSNSRSEMNVSTLELGDSALYLCASTEGQVHSPLYNEQFFGPGTRLTVL.

V gene TRBV6-2 or TRBV6-3 combines with J gene TRBJ1-1; 7 positions agree with TRBD1. The CDR3 sequence is 14 residues long. From germline, CDR1 is MNHEY and CDR2 SVGEGT. The V gene end was trimmed by 2 bases and the J gene end by 4 bases; junction bases not matched to a gene: 4. The CDR3 DNA sequence: TGTGCCAGCAGTTACGAGACAGGGATCACTGAAGCTTTCTTT. Amino acid sequence: CASSYETGITEAFF.

V is TRBV7-3 and J is TRBJ1-2; TRBD1 matches 7 bases. This CDR3 contains 13 residues. The germline V gene has CDR1 SGHTA and CDR2 FQGTGA. V trimming: 0 bases; J trimming: 7 bases; junction bases outside the gene matches: 2. The CDR3 sequence is CASSLTGGVGYTF. The CDR3 DNA reads TGTGCCAGCAGCTTAACAGGGGGCGTTGGCTACACCTTC. Filled out from reference TRBV7-3 and TRBJ1-2, the complete variable domain reads GAGVSQTPSNKVTEKGKYVELRCDPISGHTALYWYRQSLGQGPEFLIYFQGTGAADDSGLPNDRFFAVRPEGSVSTLKIQRTERGDSAVYLCASSLTGGVGYTFGSGTRLTVV.

This clone was seen just once. V and J are TRBV24-1 and TRBJ2-1, with 11 bases identical to TRBD1. This CDR3 spans 14 amino acids. Germline V gene data show CDR1 as KGHDR and CDR2 as SFDVKD. The J segment lost 8 bases and the V segment lost 5 bases, leaving 4 bases of the junction unmatched. Here the CDR3 reads CATSVGQGADEQFF. Written as DNA, the CDR3 is TGTGCCACCAGTGTCGGACAGGGGGCGGATGAGCAGTTCTTC.